The 9 T cell receptor beta chains reported below all come from one sample, sequenced in a study of vaccination effects on CD4 cells after COVID-19. Which antigens these TCRs recognize remains unknown. Profiled with immunoSEQ multiplex PCR; TCRdb holds only in-frame clones, not every one. The sample lists tens of thousands of clones; around 69% were seen once. With the ViraFEST assay, the study expanded antigen-specific CD4+ T cells using viral peptide pools, then sequenced them. The culture ran for approximately 10 days, and then CD4+ T cells were isolated. From March to December 2020, the person had a SARS-CoV-2 infection that was confirmed by PCR. Source: CD4+ T cells from PBMCs cultured with SARS-CoV-2 spike peptides, taken before COVID-19 vaccination. These receptors were collected from a human donor who had a prior SARS-CoV-2 infection.

The genes are TRBV13 and TRBJ1-1, with 7 positions matching TRBD1. V was pared by 3 bases and J by 2 bases, with 3 bases of the junction left unmatched. The germline gives CDR1 PRHDT, CDR2 FYEKMQ (reference sequence). The CDR3 totals 14 residues. In nucleotides, the CDR3 is TGTGCCAGCAGCTTCCGGGACAGAAACACTGAAGCTTTCTTT. This codes for CASSFRDRNTEAFF.

This chain links TRBV27 with TRBJ2-3; 9 bases fit TRBD2. The CDR3 loop spans 19 amino acids. The germline V gene has CDR1 MNHEY and CDR2 SMNVEV (reference sequence). V was clipped by 2 bases and J by 2 bases; unmatched bases: 14. CDR3 DNA sequence: TGTGCCAGCAGTTTAACAGGGGCGGGAGGGCCTCGACACACAGATACGCAGTATTTT. Protein: CASSLTGAGGPRHTDTQYF.

The chain employs TRBV6-6 and TRBJ1-2, with 8 bases aligning to TRBD1. V dropped 8 bases and J dropped 2; count of bases not matched to a gene: 4. The CDR3 covers 13 residues. CDR1 is MNHNY and CDR2 is SVGAGI in the germline V gene (reference sequence). CDR3 protein: CASSQGANYGYTF. The CDR3 region has the DNA TGTGCCAGCTCGCAGGGGGCAAACTATGGCTACACCTTC.

The rearrangement joins TRBV25-1 to TRBJ2-5, with D possibly TRBD2 on 5 matching bases. The length of the CDR3 is 13 residues. V gave up 7 bases and J gave up 7 bases, with 16 bases separating them. Germline V gene data show CDR1 as MGHDK and CDR2 as SYGVNS. CDR3 in DNA: TGTGCCAGCATCGAAGCGGTCCGGCGGACCCAGTACTTC. Protein sequence: CASIEAVRRTQYF.

V is TRBV5-1 and J is TRBJ1-6, with 11 bases that match TRBD1. The CDR3 totals 16 residues. V was pared by 4 bases and J by 14 bases, with 14 bases of the junction left unmatched. The germline V gene has CDR1 SGHRS and CDR2 YFSETQ. The CDR3 loop is CASSAGTGTGGSSLHF. CDR3 nucleotides: TGCGCCAGCAGCGCTGGGACCGGGACAGGGGGATCATCCCTCCACTTT.

The gene calls are TRBV3-1 (or the pseudogene TRBV3-2) and TRBJ1-2; 7 nucleotides agree with TRBD1. Unmatched junction bases numbered 17, after V lost 3 bases and J lost 4 bases. CDR3 length equals 18 residues. The germline gives CDR1 LGHDT, CDR2 YNNKEL (reference sequence). CDR3 sequence reads: CASSHLSSLGSGGYGYTF. CDR3 sequence (DNA): TGTGCCAGCAGCCATTTAAGTTCCCTCGGTTCAGGGGGCTATGGCTACACCTTC.

The rearrangement links TRBV5-1 to TRBJ2-3, with TRBD2 identical over 10 bases. The ends lost 0 bases at V and 1 base at J; junction bases unmatched: 5. The germline CDR1 and CDR2 sequences are SGHRS and YFSETQ. This CDR3 spans 17 amino acids. The chain's CDR3 is CASSLAGSGGRTDTQYF. The CDR3 nucleotides are TGCGCCAGCAGCTTGGCCGGTAGCGGGGGGCGCACAGATACGCAGTATTTT.

The genes are TRBV2 and TRBJ1-2; D might be TRBD1 (5 bases). The length of the CDR3 is 13 residues. Germline assignment: CDR1 SNHLY and CDR2 FYNNEI. V was pared by 3 bases and J by 4 bases, with 9 bases between. CDR3 sequence: CASSDWGVYGYTF. Here the CDR3 DNA reads TGTGCCAGCAGTGATTGGGGCGTCTATGGCTACACCTTC.

This chain connects TRBV11-2 to TRBJ2-2; TRBD1 aligns across 8 bases. The CDR3 is made up of 15 amino acids. Germline trimming cut 5 bases from V and 6 bases from J; bases unmatched to any gene: 8. In germline, CDR1 is SGHAT, CDR2 FQNNGV. The CDR3: CASSPKGQGSGELFF. CDR3 coding DNA: TGTGCCAGCAGCCCCAAAGGACAGGGTTCCGGGGAGCTGTTTTTT. Drawing the rest from reference TRBV11-2 and TRBJ2-2, the complete variable domain is EAGVAQSPRYKIIEKRQSVAFWCNPISGHATLYWYQQILGQGPKLLIQFQNNGVVDDSQLPKDRFSAERLKGVDSTLKIQPAKLEDSAVYLCASSPKGQGSGELFFGEGSRLTVL.